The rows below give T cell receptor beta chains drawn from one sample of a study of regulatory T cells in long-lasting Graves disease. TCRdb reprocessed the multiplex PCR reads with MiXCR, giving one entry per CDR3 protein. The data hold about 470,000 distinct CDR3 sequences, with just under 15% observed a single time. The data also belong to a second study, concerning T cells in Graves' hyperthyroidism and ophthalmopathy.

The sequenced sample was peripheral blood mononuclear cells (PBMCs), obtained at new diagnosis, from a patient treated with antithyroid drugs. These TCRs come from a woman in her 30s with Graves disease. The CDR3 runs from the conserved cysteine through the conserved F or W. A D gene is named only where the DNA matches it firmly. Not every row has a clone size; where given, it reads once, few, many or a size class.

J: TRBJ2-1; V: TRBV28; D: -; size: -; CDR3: CASSSLPGQSYNEQFF; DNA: TGTGCCAGCAGTTCCTTACCGGGACAATCCTACAATGAGCAGTTCTTC
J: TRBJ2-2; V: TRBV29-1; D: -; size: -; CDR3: CSVAGFRTGELFF; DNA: TGCAGCGTTGCGGGGTTTAGAACCGGGGAGCTGTTTTTT
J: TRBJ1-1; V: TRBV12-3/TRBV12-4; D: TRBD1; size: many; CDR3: CASIGTGVSEAFF; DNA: TGTGCCAGCATAGGGACAGGAGTATCTGAAGCTTTCTTT
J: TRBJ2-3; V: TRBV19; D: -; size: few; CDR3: CASSGWGRTDTQYF; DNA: TGTGCCAGTAGTGGCTGGGGGCGAACAGATACGCAGTATTTT
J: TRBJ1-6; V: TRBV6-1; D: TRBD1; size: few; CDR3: CASSEDGGGQWYNSPLHF; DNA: TGTGCCAGCAGTGAAGACGGGGGGGGACAGTGGTATAATTCACCCCTCCACTTT
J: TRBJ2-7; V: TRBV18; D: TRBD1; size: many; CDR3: CASSGDRGNEQYF; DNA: TGTGCCAGCTCAGGGGACAGGGGAAACGAGCAGTACTTC
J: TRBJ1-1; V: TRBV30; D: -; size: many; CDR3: CAWDSNTEAFF; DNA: TGTGCCTGGGACAGCAACACTGAAGCTTTCTTT
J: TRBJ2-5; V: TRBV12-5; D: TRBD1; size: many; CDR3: CASALGQGLETQYF; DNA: TGTGCTAGTGCCCTAGGACAGGGGCTAGAGACCCAGTACTTC
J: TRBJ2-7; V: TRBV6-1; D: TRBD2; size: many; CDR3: CATRTSGTYEQYF; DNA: TGTGCCACCAGGACTAGCGGAACCTACGAGCAGTACTTC
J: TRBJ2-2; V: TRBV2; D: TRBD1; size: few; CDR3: CASSSPGQGKGTGELFF; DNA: TGTGCCAGCAGTAGCCCGGGACAGGGAAAGGGCACCGGGGAGCTGTTTTTT
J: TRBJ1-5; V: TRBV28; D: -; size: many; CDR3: CASRRSAGGPNQPQHF; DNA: TGTGCCAGCAGACGCTCAGCGGGGGGTCCCAATCAGCCCCAGCATTTT
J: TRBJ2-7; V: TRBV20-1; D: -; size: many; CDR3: CSARPLRAASYEQYF; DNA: TGCAGTGCTAGGCCCTTAAGGGCCGCCTCCTACGAGCAGTACTTC
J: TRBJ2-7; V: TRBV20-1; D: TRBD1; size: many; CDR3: CSAPDLRGPTGYEQYF; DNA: TGCAGTGCACCAGACCTGAGGGGGCCGACCGGCTACGAGCAGTACTTC
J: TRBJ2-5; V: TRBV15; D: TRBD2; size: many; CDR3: CATSTRTSQETQYF; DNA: TGTGCCACCAGCACCCGGACTAGCCAAGAGACCCAGTACTTC
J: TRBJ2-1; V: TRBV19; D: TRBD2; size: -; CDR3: CASKKLAGGSRGEQFF; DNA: TGTGCCAGTAAGAAATTGGCGGGAGGCTCTCGGGGTGAGCAGTTCTTC